The clone carrying this T cell receptor (beta chain) showed up just a few times. Its antigen is not known. Generated by immunoSEQ multiplex PCR, the TCRdb table keeps only in-frame clones and is missing some. The sample yields some 11,000 clones, around 65% seen once. This sample was included in a study of immune cell composition in non-small cell lung cancer. Study in general: Most cases were lung adenocarcinoma or squamous cell carcinoma.

Study outcomes and limitations: It was not proven that tumour-reactive clones equal dominant tumour-associated clones.

The CDR3 sequence is 15 residues long. The V segment lost 2 bases and the J segment 0 bases; nucleotides outside the gene matches: 3. Per the germline V gene, CDR1 is SGHNT and CDR2 is YYREEE (reference sequence). The sequencing sample was made of lung tumor tissue. This TCR derives from a human donor with non-small cell lung cancer. The chain has TRBV5-4 and TRBJ2-7, with 9 bases fitting TRBD1. CDR3 bases: TGTGCCAGCAGCTTAGGGACAGGGCCCTCCTACGAGCAGTACTTC. Its translation: CASSLGTGPSYEQYF.